The source of this TCR beta chain is a study of T cells in Graves' hyperthyroidism and ophthalmopathy. General study findings and limits: Ophthalmopathy was identified by the model a median around 6.9 months ahead of onset.

Amplification of TCR beta CDR3 regions used RNA as the template. When the TCR CDR3 underwent first-round RT-PCR, the HTBI primer set was used. TCRdb used MiXCR to reprocess the multiplex PCR reads, holding one entry per CDR3 protein. Among approximately 400,000 distinct CDR3 sequences listed, around a quarter were seen once. Germline CDR1 is SGHTA and CDR2 is FQGNSA. The CDR3 consists of 15 residues. V was shortened by 2 bases and J by 2 bases, with 13 bases between the two germline ends. This clonotype was observed at least ten times. Its antigen remains unidentified. The sequenced material came from blood. The receptor was isolated from a man aged 45 to 65 with Graves' hyperthyroidism. The chain links TRBV7-2 to TRBJ2-7; D is possibly TRBD2 (6 bases). In nucleotides, the CDR3 is TGTGCCAGCAGCTTACAGTCCGGGGGACCCTACGAGCAGTACTTC. Amino acids: CASSLQSGGPYEQYF. Based on the CDR3 plus reference TRBV7-2 and TRBJ2-7, the full variable domain is GAGVSQSPSNKVTEKGKDVELRCDPISGHTALYWYRQSLGQGLEFLIYFQGNSAPDKSGLPSDRFSAERTGGSVSTLTIQRTQQEDSAVYLCASSLQSGGPYEQYFGPGTRLTVT.